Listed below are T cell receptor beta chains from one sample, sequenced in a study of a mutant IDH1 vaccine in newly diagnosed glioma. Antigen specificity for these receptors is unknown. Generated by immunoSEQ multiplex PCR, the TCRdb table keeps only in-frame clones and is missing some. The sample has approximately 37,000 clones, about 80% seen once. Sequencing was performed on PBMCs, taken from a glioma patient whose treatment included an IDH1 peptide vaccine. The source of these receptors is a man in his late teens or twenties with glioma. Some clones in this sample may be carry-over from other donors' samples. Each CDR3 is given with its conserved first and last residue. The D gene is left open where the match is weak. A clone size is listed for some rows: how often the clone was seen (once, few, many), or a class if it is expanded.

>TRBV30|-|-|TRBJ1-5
TGTGCCTGGACCCCAGGGCAGGCCAATCAGCCCCAGCATTTT
CAWTPGQANQPQHF
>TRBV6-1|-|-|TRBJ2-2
TGTGCCAGCAGGCGGGGAGCGGCGACCGGGGAGCTGTTTTTT
CASRRGAATGELFF
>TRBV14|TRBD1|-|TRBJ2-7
TGTGCCAGCAGCCAAGGCGCCGGGACAGCCTACGAGCAGTACTTC
CASSQGAGTAYEQYF
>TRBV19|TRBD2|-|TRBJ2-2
TGTGCCAGTAGAGGACGGGAGGGCCGGTCCGGGGAGCTGTTTTTT
CASRGREGRSGELFF
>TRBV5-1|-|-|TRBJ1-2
TGCGCCAGCAGCCTGGACGACCCTGGTGTAGGTGGCTACACCTTC
CASSLDDPGVGGYTF
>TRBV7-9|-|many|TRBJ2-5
TGTGCCAGCAGCCCTCAGGGTCAAAGGGAGACCCAGTACTTC
CASSPQGQRETQYF
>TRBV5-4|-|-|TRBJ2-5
TGTGCCAGCAGGCCGAGCGCCAAAGAGACCCAGTACTTC
CASRPSAKETQYF
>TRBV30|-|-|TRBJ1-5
TGTGCCTGGAGCTTGGGACAACTAAGCAATCAGCCCCAGCATTTT
CAWSLGQLSNQPQHF
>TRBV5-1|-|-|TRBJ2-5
TGCGCCAGCGGGCGGCAGGGCCTAGGGCAAGAGACCCAGTACTTC
CASGRQGLGQETQYF
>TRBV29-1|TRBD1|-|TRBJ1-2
TGCAGCTTGAGGACAGGGAACTATGGCTACACCTTC
CSLRTGNYGYTF
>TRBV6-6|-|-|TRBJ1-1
TGTGCCAGCAGTTCCGGGACGGGGAGCCGGTGGACTGAAGCTTTCTTT
CASSSGTGSRWTEAFF
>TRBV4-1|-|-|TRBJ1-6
TGCGCCAGCAGCCAAGTGATGGAGAGCTCCTATAATTCACCCCTCCACTTT
CASSQVMESSYNSPLHF
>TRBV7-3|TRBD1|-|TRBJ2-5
TGTGCCAGCAGCCCGGGACAGGGGGAGACCCAGTACTTC
CASSPGQGETQYF
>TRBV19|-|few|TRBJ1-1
TGTGCCAGTAGTATAGAAGGGGGTATAACTGAAGCTTTCTTT
CASSIEGGITEAFF
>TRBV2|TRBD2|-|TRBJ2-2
TGTGCCAGCACTTTCGGGACTACCTCCGGGGAGCTGTTTTTT
CASTFGTTSGELFF
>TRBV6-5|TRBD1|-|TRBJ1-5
TGTGCCAGCAGCAGGGGACAGGGACATCAGCCCCAGCATTTT
CASSRGQGHQPQHF
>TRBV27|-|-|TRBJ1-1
TGTGCCAGCAGTTTAGTGGGCGGCACTGAAGCTTTCTTT
CASSLVGGTEAFF
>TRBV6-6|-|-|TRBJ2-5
TGTGCCAGCAGTTACTCAGGGGCAGCCCAAGAGACCCAGTACTTC
CASSYSGAAQETQYF
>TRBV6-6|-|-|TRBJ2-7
TGTGCCAGCATCTCCGCGGGGCCTTCCTACGAGCAGTACTTC
CASISAGPSYEQYF